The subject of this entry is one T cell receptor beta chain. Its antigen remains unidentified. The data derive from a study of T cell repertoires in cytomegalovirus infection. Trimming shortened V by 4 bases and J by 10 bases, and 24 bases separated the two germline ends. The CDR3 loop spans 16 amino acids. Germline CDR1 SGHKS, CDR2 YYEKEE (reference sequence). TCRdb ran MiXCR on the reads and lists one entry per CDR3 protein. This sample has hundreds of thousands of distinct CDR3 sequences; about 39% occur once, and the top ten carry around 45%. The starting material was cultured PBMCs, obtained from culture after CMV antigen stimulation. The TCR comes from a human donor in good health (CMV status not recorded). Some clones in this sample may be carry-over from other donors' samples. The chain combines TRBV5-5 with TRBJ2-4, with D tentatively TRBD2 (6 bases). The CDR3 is CASSAIGQEGPGIQYF. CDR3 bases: TGTGCCAGCAGCGCCATCGGGCAGGAGGGCCCCGGGATTCAGTACTTC.